A single sample gave rise to the 28 T cell receptor beta chains below, sequenced in a study of T-cell memory formation after mild COVID-19. From the 5' RACE reads, TCRdb called clonotypes with MiXCR, one entry per CDR3 protein. The sample holds about 430,000 distinct CDR3 sequences, approximately 24% seen once. The sample consisted of PBMCs or a T cell subset sorted from them (not recorded which). All receptors come from an adult woman who had mild COVID-19 (a few samples of this study predate the infection). Cell type and time point are not known.

This chain uses TRBV5-1 with TRBJ2-1; 11 bases align to TRBD2. Trimming took 4 bases from V and 7 from J; bases not matched to a gene: 13. CDR1 is SGHRS and CDR2 is YFSETQ in the germline V gene. This CDR3 is built from 17 residues. CDR3 residues: CASSRETTSGSWNEQFF. The CDR3 DNA reads TGCGCCAGCAGCCGCGAAACTACTAGCGGGAGTTGGAATGAGCAGTTCTTC.

The chain is built from TRBV7-6 and TRBJ2-1, with 10 bases that match TRBD2. The CDR3 consists of 18 residues. The V segment lost 0 bases and the J segment 8 bases; nucleotides outside the gene matches: 13. From germline, CDR1 is SGHVS and CDR2 FNYEAQ. Here the CDR3 reads CASSLAIALAGAGYEQFF. The CDR3 DNA follows: TGTGCCAGCAGCTTAGCGATCGCCCTAGCGGGAGCAGGGTATGAGCAGTTCTTC.

The V call is TRBV11-3, the J call TRBJ2-1; TRBD2 aligns across 11 bases. The CDR3 is 16 residues long. J was trimmed by 8 bases and V by 5 bases; bases with no gene match: 11. Germline CDR1 SGHNT, CDR2 YENEEA. The CDR3 protein is CASSPPRLAGNDEQFF. CDR3 DNA: TGTGCCAGCAGCCCCCCCAGACTAGCGGGAAACGATGAGCAGTTCTTC. Full variable domain (missing parts from reference TRBV11-3 and TRBJ2-1): EAGVVQSPRYKIIEKKQPVAFWCNPISGHNTLYWYLQNLGQGPELLIRYENEEAVDDSQLPKDRFSAERLKGVDSTLKIQPAELGDSAVYLCASSPPRLAGNDEQFFGPGTRLTVL.

J is TRBJ2-1 and V is TRBV4-1; 12 bases map to TRBD2. Germline-derived CDR1 and CDR2 are MGHRA and YSYEKL. V was pared by 0 bases and J by 8 bases, with 11 bases of the junction left unmatched. The CDR3 consists of 18 residues. The CDR3 coding sequence is TGCGCCAGCAGCCAAGAAAGGTCCCCTAGCGGGGGGGCGTATGAGCAGTTCTTC. It is translated as CASSQERSPSGGAYEQFF.

The genes are TRBV18 and TRBJ1-2; D remains ambiguous. CDR3 size: 15 residues. Trimming took 0 bases from V and 3 from J, leaving 11 bases between them. CDR1 and CDR2 from the germline V gene are KGHSH and LQKENI. CDR3 loop: CASSPPDVEHYGYTF. The CDR3 nucleotides are TGTGCCAGCTCACCACCGGACGTGGAACACTATGGCTACACCTTC.

The chain employs TRBV27 and TRBJ1-2; 7 positions match TRBD1. V lost 6 bases to trimming and J lost 4 bases; unmatched junction nucleotides: 5. Germline values: CDR1 MNHEY, CDR2 SMNVEV (reference sequence). The CDR3 is 13 residues long. This CDR3 reads CASSWRQGYGYTF. The DNA for the CDR3 is TGTGCCAGCAGCTGGAGACAGGGCTATGGCTACACCTTC.

This clonotype has more than one count but fewer than ten. This chain uses TRBV18 with TRBJ2-5; tentatively, D is TRBD1 (5 bases). V lost 3 bases and J 1 base, leaving 9 bases between the germline ends. Germline V lookup: CDR1 KGHSH, CDR2 LQKENI. The CDR3 length is 14 residues. The CDR3, as DNA: TGTGCCAGCTCACCGAAGGGGCGCCAAGAGACCCAGTACTTC. Translated: CASSPKGRQETQYF.

This clonotype turned up a few times. The chain joins TRBV24-1 to TRBJ2-5, with TRBD2 matching over 7 bases. V dropped 9 bases and J dropped 5; count of bases not matched to a gene: 5. CDR1 and CDR2 (germline): KGHDR, SFDVKD. The CDR3 totals 12 residues. Written as DNA, the CDR3 is TGTGCCACCGGGGAGGGGCGGGAGACCCAGTACTTC. Protein: CATGEGRETQYF.

The chain uses TRBV28 and TRBJ2-1; TRBD2 aligns across 11 bases. V shed 4 bases, J shed 8 bases, and the junction held 16 bases outside the gene matches. The germline V gene has CDR1 MDHEN and CDR2 SYDVKM. This CDR3 spans 18 amino acids. The CDR3 sequence is CASSYTPQGLAGFDEQFF. The CDR3 DNA reads TGTGCCAGCAGTTACACACCCCAAGGACTAGCGGGCTTCGATGAGCAGTTCTTC.

This clonotype was seen just once. The chain is built from TRBV12-3 or TRBV12-4 and TRBJ2-2; TRBD2 is a possible D gene (6 bases). Between the trimmed V and J ends, which lost 3 bases and 3 bases, there was a span of 8 bases. The CDR3 length is 14 residues. CDR3 sequence reads: CASSFIADTGELFF. Written as DNA, the CDR3 is TGTGCCAGCAGTTTCATAGCGGACACCGGGGAGCTGTTTTTT.

V and J are TRBV4-1 and TRBJ2-3; no clear D. Germline assignment: CDR1 MGHRA and CDR2 YSYEKL. V was shortened by 1 base and J by 2 bases, with 7 bases between the two germline ends. The CDR3 extends over 14 amino acids. Here the CDR3 DNA reads TGCGCCAGCAGCCAAGGGGCTACCACAGATACGCAGTATTTT. Translating gives CASSQGATTDTQYF.

The chain carries TRBV6-6 and TRBJ1-5; 9 bases align to TRBD1. This CDR3 region has 17 residues. CDR1 and CDR2 from the germline V gene are MNHNY and SVGAGI (reference sequence). The trim removed 4 bases at V and 5 bases at J, leaving 12 bases unmatched. This CDR3 reads CASSLGGGQGLDQPQHF. The CDR3 DNA follows: TGTGCCAGCAGTTTAGGGGGAGGACAGGGGTTGGATCAGCCCCAGCATTTT.

The chain has TRBV5-5 and TRBJ1-4, with 7 bases fitting TRBD1. With 4 bases clipped from V and 0 bases from J, the junction kept 12 bases outside the gene matches. The CDR3 loop spans 18 amino acids. Germline CDR1 and CDR2: SGHKS and YYEKEE (reference sequence). The CDR3 nucleotides read TGTGCCAGCAGCCCACTGGGGAGGACAGGTGCAACTAATGAAAAACTGTTTTTT. Amino acid sequence: CASSPLGRTGATNEKLFF.

The chain couples TRBV6-5 to TRBJ1-2; no clear D gene. Germline V gene sequence: CDR1 MNHEY, CDR2 SVGAGI. The germline V and J ends were trimmed by 0 bases and 2 bases, with 7 bases remaining between them. This CDR3 is 14 amino acids long. The CDR3 nucleotides read TGTGCCAGCAGTTACTCTGGGGAAAACTATGGCTACACCTTC. Encoded protein: CASSYSGENYGYTF.

This sequence joins TRBV11-2 and TRBJ1-3; D uncertain. Germline values: CDR1 SGHAT, CDR2 FQNNGV. Trimming shortened V by 2 bases and J by 4 bases, and 9 bases separated the two germline ends. The CDR3 extends over 14 amino acids. CDR3 nucleotide sequence: TGTGCCAGCAGCTTAATTAGATGGGGAAACACCATATATTTT. Translating gives CASSLIRWGNTIYF.

This clonotype showed up just a few times. The gene calls are TRBV6-5 and TRBJ1-2; tentative D call: TRBD1 (5 bases). The CDR3 is made up of 18 amino acids. Trimming cost V 0 bases and J 1 base, with 18 bases left between them. Germline lookup yields CDR1 MNHEY and CDR2 SVGAGI. In nucleotides, the CDR3 is TGTGCCAGCAGTTACTCGAGGTTCCCGGTGGGGGTTAACTATGGCTACACCTTC. Its translation is CASSYSRFPVGVNYGYTF.

This clonotype was found a few times. V usage is TRBV20-1 and J usage is TRBJ2-7, with TRBD2 as a possible D gene (7 bases). The CDR3 covers 14 residues. Germline CDR1 and CDR2: DFQATT and SNEGSKA (reference sequence). V was trimmed by 2 bases and J by 1 base, leaving 12 bases between them. CDR3: CSARSGGPSYEQYF. The CDR3 DNA reads as TGCAGTGCTAGATCCGGGGGGCCGTCCTACGAGCAGTACTTC.

This clonotype has only a few counts. This sequence joins TRBV4-2 and TRBJ2-7; 9 bases match TRBD2. V gave up 4 bases and J gave up 1 base; unmatched junction bases: 5. Germline CDR1 reads LGHNA; CDR2 reads YNFKEQ. The CDR3 consists of 15 residues. In DNA, the CDR3 is TGTGCCAGCAGCCCTGGACTAGCGCATTCCTACGAGCAGTACTTC. This sequence encodes CASSPGLAHSYEQYF.

This chain uses TRBV24-1 with TRBJ2-3, with TRBD2 matching over 7 bases. The CDR3 consists of 19 residues. Trimming cost V 4 bases and J 0 bases; bases outside gene matches: 15. The germline CDR1 and CDR2 sequences are KGHDR and SFDVKD. CDR3 DNA sequence: TGTGCCACCAGTGACCCCACCATTCTAGCGGATTCTAGCACAGATACGCAGTATTTT. It codes for CATSDPTILADSSTDTQYF.

The sample holds a few counts of this clonotype. The chain recombines TRBV18 with TRBJ1-1; D call uncertain. Germline CDR1 reads KGHSH; CDR2 reads LQKENI. The CDR3 runs to 12 residues. V was trimmed by 0 bases and J by 7 bases, leaving 6 bases between them. CDR3 amino acids: CASSPPFNEAFF. CDR3 sequence (DNA): TGTGCCAGCTCACCACCGTTCAATGAAGCTTTCTTT.

This clonotype was detected only a few times. This sequence joins TRBV5-1 and TRBJ2-1; D perhaps matches TRBD2 (5 bases). Germline V lookup: CDR1 SGHRS, CDR2 YFSETQ. Deletions cut 0 bases from V and 13 bases from J, with 20 bases between. This CDR3 contains 15 residues. This chain's CDR3 is CASSLAQGGGLRQFF. The CDR3 DNA sequence: TGCGCCAGCAGCTTGGCCCAAGGCGGCGGGCTAAGACAGTTCTTC.

This clonotype has only a few counts. This chain links TRBV5-6 with TRBJ2-3; TRBD1 might be the D (5 bases). There are 14 residues in the CDR3. Trimming took 3 bases from V and 2 from J, leaving 10 bases between them. CDR1 is SGHDT and CDR2 is YYEEEE in the germline V gene. The CDR3: CASSYGQTTDTQYF. As DNA, the CDR3 is TGTGCCAGCAGCTACGGACAAACCACAGATACGCAGTATTTT.

This clonotype was observed a handful of times. The chain has TRBV27 and TRBJ2-1; D is uncertain. V was pared by 3 bases and J by 15 bases, with 18 bases between. The CDR3 is 13 residues long. Germline-derived CDR1 and CDR2 are MNHEY and SMNVEV (reference sequence). CDR3 nucleotides: TGTGCCAGCAGTTTGCGCACTCCCCCGAGGCTGTTCTTC. The encoded protein is CASSLRTPPRLFF.

The V call is TRBV30, the J call TRBJ1-2, with D tentatively TRBD1 (6 bases). This CDR3 is built from 13 residues. CDR1 is GTSNPN and CDR2 is SVGIG in the germline V gene (reference sequence). V lost 6 bases and J 7 bases, leaving 18 bases between the germline ends. In DNA form, the CDR3 reads TGTGCCTGCCCATCGTACGACAGGCGTGGCTACACCTTC. It codes for CACPSYDRRGYTF. Full variable domain (missing parts from reference TRBV30 and TRBJ1-2): SQTIHQWPATLVQPVGSPLSLECTVEGTSNPNLYWYRQAAGRGLQLLFYSVGIGQISSEVPQNLSASRPQDRQFILSSKKLLLSDSGFYLCACPSYDRRGYTFGSGTRLTVV.

The chain carries TRBV4-1 and TRBJ2-5; 10 nucleotides line up with TRBD2. V dropped 1 base and J dropped 5; count of bases not matched to a gene: 4. The CDR3 has 15 amino acids. Per the germline V gene, CDR1 is MGHRA and CDR2 is YSYEKL. The CDR3 loop reads CASSQVAGGGETQYF. CDR3 bases: TGCGCCAGCAGCCAAGTAGCGGGGGGCGGTGAGACCCAGTACTTC.

The gene calls are TRBV7-8 and TRBJ2-7; no clear D. Trimming cost V 4 bases and J 3 bases, with 19 bases left between them. The CDR3 runs 16 residues. Germline lookup yields CDR1 SGHVS and CDR2 FQNEAQ. CDR3 coding DNA: TGTGCCAGCAGCTCGAGCCGGGTCCCCCGGATCTACGAGCAGTACTTC. Its translation is CASSSSRVPRIYEQYF.

The rearrangement uses TRBV2 and TRBJ2-5; D might be TRBD1 or TRBD2, each matching 5 bases. This CDR3 spans 15 amino acids. Trimming removed 9 bases at V and 1 base at J, with 18 bases between. Germline CDR1 reads SNHLY; CDR2 reads FYNNEI. CDR3 residues: CASGPRGAAQETQYF. DNA for the CDR3: TGTGCCAGTGGGCCGAGAGGGGCGGCCCAAGAGACCCAGTACTTC.

V is TRBV10-3 and J is TRBJ2-1; the D is unclear. Germline loops: CDR1 ENHRY, CDR2 SYGVKD. CDR3 length equals 15 residues. Trimming removed 11 bases at V and 0 bases at J, with 17 bases between. CDR3 in DNA: TGTGCCTCCCGAGAGGCAGACCTCTCCTACAATGAGCAGTTCTTC. Translated, it gives CASREADLSYNEQFF.